The sequence of this TCR beta chain was determined in a study of control samples from healthy donors and cancer patients (dated by TCRdb to 2018 to 2021). Of note for this clone: The antigen it binds to is not known. No base quality information exists; no much larger clone differs at one position.

Trimming removed 5 bases from V and 5 bases from J, leaving 10 bases between the germline ends. The CDR3, cysteine through phenylalanine, is 13 amino acids long. This entry keeps only the CDR3 DNA: 39 bases, framed from base 1. Via the germline V gene (reference sequence), CDR1 is GTSNPN and CDR2 SVGIG. The library was generated by the immunoSEQ multiplex PCR assay. TCRdb stores this immuneACCESS table with in-frame sequences only. Part of the clones is absent; in the studies checked, under half of the shortfall reflects unresolved V genes, and no reason is known for the rest. Within this sample are over 150,000 clones, with approximately 96% of them counted one time only. The biggest ten clones account for approximately 0.97% of the sample.

This receptor was obtained from a woman in her 30s in good health. This receptor chain uses TRBV30 and TRBJ1-6; too little of a D gene remains to name it. The sequenced sample consisted of blood. The CDR3 here reads CAWQTSDNSPLHF. The DNA sequence is as follows: TGTGCCTGGCAGACTAGTGATAATTCACCCCTCCACTTT.